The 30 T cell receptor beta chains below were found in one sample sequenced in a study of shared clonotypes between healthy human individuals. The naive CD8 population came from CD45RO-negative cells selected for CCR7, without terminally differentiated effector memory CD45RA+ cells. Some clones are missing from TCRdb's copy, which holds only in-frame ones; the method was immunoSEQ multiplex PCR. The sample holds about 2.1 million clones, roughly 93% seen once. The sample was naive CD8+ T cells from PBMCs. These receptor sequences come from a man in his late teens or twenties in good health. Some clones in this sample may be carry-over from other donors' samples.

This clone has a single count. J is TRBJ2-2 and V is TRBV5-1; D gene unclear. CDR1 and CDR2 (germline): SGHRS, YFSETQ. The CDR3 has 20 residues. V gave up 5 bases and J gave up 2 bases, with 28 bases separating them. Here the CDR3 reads CASRALRYEGRAPNTGELFF. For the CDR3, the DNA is TGCGCCAGCAGGGCTCTGAGGTACGAAGGGCGAGCACCCAACACCGGGGAGCTGTTTTTT.

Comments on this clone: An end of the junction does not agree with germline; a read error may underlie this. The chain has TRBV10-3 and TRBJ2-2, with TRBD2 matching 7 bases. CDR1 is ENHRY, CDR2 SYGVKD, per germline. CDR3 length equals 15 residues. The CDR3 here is CAISLLANYTRELFF. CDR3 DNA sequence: TGTGCCATCAGCTTACTAGCGAATTACACCCGGGAGCTGTTTTTT.

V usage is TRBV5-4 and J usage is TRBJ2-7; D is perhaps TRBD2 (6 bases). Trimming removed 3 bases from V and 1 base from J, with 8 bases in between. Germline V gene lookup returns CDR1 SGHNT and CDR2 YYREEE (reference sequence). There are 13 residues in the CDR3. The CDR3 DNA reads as TGTGCCAGCAGCTGGGACTTGTCCTACGAGCAGTACTTC. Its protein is CASSWDLSYEQYF.

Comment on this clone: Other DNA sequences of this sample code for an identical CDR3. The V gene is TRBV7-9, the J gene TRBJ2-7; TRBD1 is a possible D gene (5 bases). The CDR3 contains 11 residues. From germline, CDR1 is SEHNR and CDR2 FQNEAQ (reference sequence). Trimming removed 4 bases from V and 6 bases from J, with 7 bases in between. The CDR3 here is CASSSGSEQYF. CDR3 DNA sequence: TGTGCCAGCAGCTCAGGGTCCGAGCAGTACTTC.

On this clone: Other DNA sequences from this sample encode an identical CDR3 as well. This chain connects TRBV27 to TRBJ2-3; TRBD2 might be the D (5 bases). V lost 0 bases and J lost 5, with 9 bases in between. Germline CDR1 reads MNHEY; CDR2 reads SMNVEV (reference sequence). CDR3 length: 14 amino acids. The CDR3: CASSLSPRVDTQYF. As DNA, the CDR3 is TGTGCCAGCAGTTTATCCCCGAGGGTAGATACGCAGTATTTT.

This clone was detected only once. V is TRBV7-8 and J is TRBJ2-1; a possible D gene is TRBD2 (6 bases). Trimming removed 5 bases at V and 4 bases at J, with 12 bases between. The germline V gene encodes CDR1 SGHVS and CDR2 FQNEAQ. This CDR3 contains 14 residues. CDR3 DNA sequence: TGTGCCAGCAGCCCGACTAGTAGGTACAATGAGCAGTTCTTC. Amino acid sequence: CASSPTSRYNEQFF.

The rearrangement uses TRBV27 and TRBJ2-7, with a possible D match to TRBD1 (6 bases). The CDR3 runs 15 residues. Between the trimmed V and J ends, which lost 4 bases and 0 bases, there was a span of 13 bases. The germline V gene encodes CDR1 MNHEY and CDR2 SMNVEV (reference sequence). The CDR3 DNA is TGTGCCAGCAGTTCCCGGGACAAAAGCTCCTACGAGCAGTACTTC. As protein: CASSSRDKSSYEQYF.

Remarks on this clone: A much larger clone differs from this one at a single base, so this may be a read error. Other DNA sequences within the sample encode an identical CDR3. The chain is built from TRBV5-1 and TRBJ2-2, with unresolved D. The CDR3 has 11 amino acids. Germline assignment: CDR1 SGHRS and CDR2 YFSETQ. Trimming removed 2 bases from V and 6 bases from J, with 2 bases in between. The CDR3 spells CASSLSGELFF. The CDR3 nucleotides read TGCGCCAGCAGCTTATCCGGGGAGCTGTTTTTT.

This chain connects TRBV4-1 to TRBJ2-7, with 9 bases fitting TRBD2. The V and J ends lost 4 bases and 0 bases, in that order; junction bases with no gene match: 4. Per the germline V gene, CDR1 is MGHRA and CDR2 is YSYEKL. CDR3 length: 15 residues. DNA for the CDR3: TGCGCCAGCAGCCTATATAGCGGGAGCTCCTACGAGCAGTACTTC. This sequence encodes CASSLYSGSSYEQYF.

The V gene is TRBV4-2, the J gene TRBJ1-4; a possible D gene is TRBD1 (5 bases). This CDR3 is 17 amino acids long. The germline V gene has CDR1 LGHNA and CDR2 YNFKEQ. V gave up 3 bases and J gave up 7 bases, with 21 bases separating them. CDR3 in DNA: TGTGCCAGCAGCCACCCCCCTTTGGGGGGAGGCCGTGAAAAACTGTTTTTT. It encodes CASSHPPLGGGREKLFF.

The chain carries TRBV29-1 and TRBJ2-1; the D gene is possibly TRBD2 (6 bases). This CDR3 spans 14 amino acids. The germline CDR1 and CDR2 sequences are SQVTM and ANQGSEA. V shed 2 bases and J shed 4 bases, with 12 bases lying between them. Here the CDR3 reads CSVEPGSRYNEQFF. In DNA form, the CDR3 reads TGCAGCGTTGAACCCGGGAGTCGGTACAATGAGCAGTTCTTC.

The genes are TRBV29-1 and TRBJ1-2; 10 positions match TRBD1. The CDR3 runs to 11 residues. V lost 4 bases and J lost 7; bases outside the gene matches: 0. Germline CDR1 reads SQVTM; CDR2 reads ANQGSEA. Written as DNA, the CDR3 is TGCAGCGTTGGGGACAGGGGTGGCTACACCTTC. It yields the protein CSVGDRGGYTF.

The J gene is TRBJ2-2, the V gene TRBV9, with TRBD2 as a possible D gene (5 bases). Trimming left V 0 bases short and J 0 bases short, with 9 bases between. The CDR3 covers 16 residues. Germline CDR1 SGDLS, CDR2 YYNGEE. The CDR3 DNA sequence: TGTGCCAGCAGCGTAGCTTCTAGCCCGAACACCGGGGAGCTGTTTTTT. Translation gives CASSVASSPNTGELFF.

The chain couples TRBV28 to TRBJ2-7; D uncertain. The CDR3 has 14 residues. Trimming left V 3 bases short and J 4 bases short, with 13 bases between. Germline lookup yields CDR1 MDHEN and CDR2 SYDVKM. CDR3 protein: CASSLSLRAYEQYF. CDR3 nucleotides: TGTGCCAGCAGTTTGAGCCTTCGGGCTTACGAGCAGTACTTC.

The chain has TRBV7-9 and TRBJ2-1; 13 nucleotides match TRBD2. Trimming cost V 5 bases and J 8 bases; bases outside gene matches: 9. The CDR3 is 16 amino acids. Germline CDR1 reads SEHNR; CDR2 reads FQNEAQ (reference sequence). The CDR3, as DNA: TGTGCCAGCAGCCCTACTAGCGGGAGGGCCACCTATGAGCAGTTCTTC. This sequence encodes CASSPTSGRATYEQFF. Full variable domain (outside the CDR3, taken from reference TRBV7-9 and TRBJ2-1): DTGVSQNPRHKITKRGQNVTFRCDPISEHNRLYWYRQTLGQGPEFLTYFQNEAQLEKSRLLSDRFSAERPKGSFSTLEIQRTEQGDSAMYLCASSPTSGRATYEQFFGPGTRLTVL.

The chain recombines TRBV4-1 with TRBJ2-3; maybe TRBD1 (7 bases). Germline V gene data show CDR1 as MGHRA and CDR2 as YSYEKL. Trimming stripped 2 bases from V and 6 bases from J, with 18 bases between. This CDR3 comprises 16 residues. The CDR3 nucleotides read TGCGCCAGCAGCCAACGGGTCGAGACAGGGAGGGATACGCAGTATTTT. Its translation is CASSQRVETGRDTQYF.

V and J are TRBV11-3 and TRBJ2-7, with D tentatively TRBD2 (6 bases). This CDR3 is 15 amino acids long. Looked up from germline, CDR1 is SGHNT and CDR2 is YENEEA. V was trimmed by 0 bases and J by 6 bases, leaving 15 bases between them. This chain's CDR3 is CASSLESGVNTEQYF. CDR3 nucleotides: TGTGCCAGCAGCTTAGAATCGGGAGTGAATACCGAGCAGTACTTC.

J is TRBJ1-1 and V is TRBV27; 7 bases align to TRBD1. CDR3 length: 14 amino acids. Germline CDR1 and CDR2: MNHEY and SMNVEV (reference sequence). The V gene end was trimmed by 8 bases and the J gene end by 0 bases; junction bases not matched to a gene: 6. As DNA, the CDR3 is TGTGCCAGCTCGCGACAGGGAGTGAACACTGAAGCTTTCTTT. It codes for CASSRQGVNTEAFF.

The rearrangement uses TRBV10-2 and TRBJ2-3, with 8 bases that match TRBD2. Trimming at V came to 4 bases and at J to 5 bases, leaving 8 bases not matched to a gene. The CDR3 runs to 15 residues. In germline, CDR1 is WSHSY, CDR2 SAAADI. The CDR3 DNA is TGCGCCAGCAGTGGAAGGAGGCTAGCGGGAGATACGCAGTATTTT. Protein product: CASSGRRLAGDTQYF.

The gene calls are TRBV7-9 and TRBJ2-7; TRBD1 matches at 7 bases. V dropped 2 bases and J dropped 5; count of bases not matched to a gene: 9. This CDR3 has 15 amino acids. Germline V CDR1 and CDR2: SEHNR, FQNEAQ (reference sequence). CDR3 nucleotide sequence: TGTGCCAGCAGCTTATCTGGGACAGAGTGGGACGAGCAGTACTTC. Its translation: CASSLSGTEWDEQYF.

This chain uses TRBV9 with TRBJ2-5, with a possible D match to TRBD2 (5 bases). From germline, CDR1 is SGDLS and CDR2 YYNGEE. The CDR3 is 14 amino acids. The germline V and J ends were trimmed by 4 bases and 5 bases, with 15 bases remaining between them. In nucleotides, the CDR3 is TGTGCCAGCAGCTTCCCGGCGGGCGGGGAGACCCAGTACTTC. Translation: CASSFPAGGETQYF.

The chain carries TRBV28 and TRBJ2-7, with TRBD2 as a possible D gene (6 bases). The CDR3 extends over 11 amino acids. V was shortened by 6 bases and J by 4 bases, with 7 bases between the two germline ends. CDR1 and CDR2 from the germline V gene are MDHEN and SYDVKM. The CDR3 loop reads CASSGSYEQYF. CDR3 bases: TGTGCCAGCAGCGGGAGTTACGAGCAGTACTTC. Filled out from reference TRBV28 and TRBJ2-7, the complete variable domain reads DVKVTQSSRYLVKRTGEKVFLECVQDMDHENMFWYRQDPGLGLRLIYFSYDVKMKEKGDIPEGYSVSREKKERFSLILESASTNQTSMYLCASSGSYEQYFGPGTRLTVT.

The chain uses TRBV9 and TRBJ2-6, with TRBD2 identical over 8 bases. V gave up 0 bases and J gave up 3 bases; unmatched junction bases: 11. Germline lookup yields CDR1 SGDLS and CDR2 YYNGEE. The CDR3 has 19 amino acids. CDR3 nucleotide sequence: TGTGCCAGCAGCGTAGTAGGCCCAACTAGCGGCCGTGGGGCCAACGTCCTGACTTTC. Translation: CASSVVGPTSGRGANVLTF.

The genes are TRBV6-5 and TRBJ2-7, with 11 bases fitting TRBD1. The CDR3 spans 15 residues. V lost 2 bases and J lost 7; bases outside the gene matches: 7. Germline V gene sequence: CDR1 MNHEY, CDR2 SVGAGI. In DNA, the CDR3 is TGTGCCAGCAGTTACGTTGGACAGGGGGCGGGGGAGCAGTACTTC. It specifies CASSYVGQGAGEQYF.

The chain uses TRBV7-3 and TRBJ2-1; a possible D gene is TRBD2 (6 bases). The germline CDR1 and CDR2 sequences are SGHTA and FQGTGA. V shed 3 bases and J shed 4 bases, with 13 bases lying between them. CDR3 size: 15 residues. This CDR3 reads CASSFNGGMYNEQFF. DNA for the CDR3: TGTGCCAGCAGCTTCAACGGCGGGATGTACAATGAGCAGTTCTTC.

CDR3 in amino acids: CASSQEMTGNYGYTF. The CDR3 DNA sequence: TGTGCCAGCAGCCAAGAAATGACGGGGAACTATGGCTACACCTTC. The chain joins TRBV4-2 to TRBJ1-2; D is unresolved. The V end was cut by 0 bases, the J end by 2 bases, with 10 bases between. In germline, CDR1 is LGHNA, CDR2 YNFKEQ. This CDR3 region has 15 residues.

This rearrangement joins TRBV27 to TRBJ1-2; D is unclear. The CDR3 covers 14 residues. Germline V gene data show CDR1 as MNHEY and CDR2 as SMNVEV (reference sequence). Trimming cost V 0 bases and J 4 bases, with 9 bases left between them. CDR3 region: CASSLSPPAYGYTF. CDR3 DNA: TGTGCCAGCAGTTTATCTCCGCCCGCCTATGGCTACACCTTC.

Here the CDR3 DNA reads TGTGCCAGCAGCCAAGATTGGCAGGGGGCGTCCTACAATGAGCAGTTCTTC. Translated: CASSQDWQGASYNEQFF. This chain uses TRBV14 with TRBJ2-1; 8 bases align to TRBD1. V dropped 0 bases and J dropped 1; count of bases not matched to a gene: 5. Germline V gives CDR1 SGHDN, CDR2 FVKESK. There are 17 residues in the CDR3.

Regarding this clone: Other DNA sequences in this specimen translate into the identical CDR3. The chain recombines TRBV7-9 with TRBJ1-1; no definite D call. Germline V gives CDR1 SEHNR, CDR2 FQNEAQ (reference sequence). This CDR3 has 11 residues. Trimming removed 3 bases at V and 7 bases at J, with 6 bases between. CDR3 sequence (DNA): TGTGCCAGCAGCTTCTCGGGTGAAGCTTTCTTT. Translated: CASSFSGEAFF.

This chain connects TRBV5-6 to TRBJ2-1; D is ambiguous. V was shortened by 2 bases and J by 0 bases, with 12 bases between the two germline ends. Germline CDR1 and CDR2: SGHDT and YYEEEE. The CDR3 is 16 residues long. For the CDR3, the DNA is TGTGCCAGCAGCTTAACCCGGGTTTACTCCTACAATGAGCAGTTCTTC. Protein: CASSLTRVYSYNEQFF.